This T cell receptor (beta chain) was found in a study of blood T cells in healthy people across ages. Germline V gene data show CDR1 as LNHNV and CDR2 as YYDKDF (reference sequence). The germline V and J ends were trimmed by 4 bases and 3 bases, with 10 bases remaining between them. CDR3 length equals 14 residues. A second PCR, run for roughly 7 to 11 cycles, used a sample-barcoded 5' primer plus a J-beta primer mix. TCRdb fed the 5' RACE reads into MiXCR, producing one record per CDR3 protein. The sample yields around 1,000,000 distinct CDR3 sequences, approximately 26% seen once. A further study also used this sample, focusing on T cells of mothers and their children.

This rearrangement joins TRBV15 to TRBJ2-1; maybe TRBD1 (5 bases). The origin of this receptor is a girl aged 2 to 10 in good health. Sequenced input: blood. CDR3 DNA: TGTGCCACCAGCATAGACAGATTCTACAATGAGCAGTTCTTC. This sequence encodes CATSIDRFYNEQFF. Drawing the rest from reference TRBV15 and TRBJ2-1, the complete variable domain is DAMVIQNPRYQVTQFGKPVTLSCSQTLNHNVMYWYQQKSSQAPKLLFHYYDKDFNNEADTPDNFQSRRPNTSFCFLDIRSPGLGDTAMYLCATSIDRFYNEQFFGPGTRLTVL.